One and the same sample provided the 12 T cell receptor beta chains below, sequenced in a study of neoadjuvant nivolumab and ipilimumab in lung cancer. Generated by immunoSEQ multiplex PCR, the TCRdb table keeps only in-frame clones and is missing some. The data hold 20,000 to 25,000 clones, with approximately 86% observed a single time. Sequenced material: peripheral blood, taken before neoadjuvant nivolumab, alone or with ipilimumab. The receptors derive from an adult with non-small cell lung cancer.

J is TRBJ1-5 and V is TRBV9, with D possibly being TRBD1 (6 bases). The germline V gene has CDR1 SGDLS and CDR2 YYNGEE. The CDR3 consists of 15 residues. V was shortened by 0 bases and J by 6 bases, with 13 bases between the two germline ends. The CDR3 reads CASSVGKGVGQPQHF. The CDR3, as DNA: TGTGCCAGCAGCGTAGGTAAGGGGGTCGGTCAGCCCCAGCATTTT.

The chain employs TRBV4-1 and TRBJ1-1; 9 bases fit TRBD1. The germline CDR1 and CDR2 sequences are MGHRA and YSYEKL. Trimming removed 3 bases from V and 5 bases from J; junction bases left unmatched: 7. CDR3 length: 15 residues. The CDR3 region has the DNA TGCGCCAGCAGCCAGACGGGACAGGGAGGAACTGAAGCTTTCTTT. Encoded protein: CASSQTGQGGTEAFF.

The rearrangement uses TRBV6-4 and TRBJ2-3, with 12 bases that match TRBD2. Germline assignment: CDR1 MRHNA and CDR2 SNTAGT. V was pared by 2 bases and J by 0 bases, with 0 bases of the junction left unmatched. This CDR3 comprises 16 residues. Here the CDR3 reads CASSDGTSGSTDTQYF. The CDR3, as DNA: TGTGCCAGCAGTGACGGGACTAGCGGGAGCACAGATACGCAGTATTTT.

This chain connects TRBV7-2 to TRBJ1-4, with D possibly being TRBD1 (5 bases). Germline lookup yields CDR1 SGHTA and CDR2 FQGNSA. V was pared by 5 bases and J by 12 bases, with 13 bases between. The CDR3 is 12 residues long. The CDR3 DNA is TGTGCCAGCAGCCCGCAGGGTGAGGAACTGTTTTTT. Translating it yields CASSPQGEELFF.

The chain joins TRBV2 to TRBJ2-2, with 10 bases fitting TRBD2. This CDR3 is 15 amino acids long. Germline loops: CDR1 SNHLY, CDR2 FYNNEI. V gave up 7 bases and J gave up 0 bases; unmatched junction bases: 2. The CDR3 is CASTSGGPNTGELFF. The CDR3 nucleotides are TGTGCCAGCACTAGCGGGGGCCCGAACACCGGGGAGCTGTTTTTT.

This chain uses TRBV9 with TRBJ2-3, with 7 bases identical to TRBD2. The V gene's germline CDR1 is SGDLS and CDR2 YYNGEE. Trimming cost V 4 bases and J 5 bases; bases outside gene matches: 10. This CDR3 spans 15 amino acids. In DNA form, the CDR3 reads TGTGCCAGCAGCCCCGTGGCGGGAGTAAAAGATACGCAGTATTTT. Protein product: CASSPVAGVKDTQYF.

This clone was found once. The V and J genes are TRBV6-1 and TRBJ1-1, with 9 bases that match TRBD1. Unmatched junction bases numbered 7, after V lost 6 bases and J lost 5 bases. The V gene's germline CDR1 is MNHNS and CDR2 SASEGT. This CDR3 is built from 14 residues. CDR3 sequence (DNA): TGTGCCAGCAGCAGGGACAGGGAATTGACTGAAGCTTTCTTT. It specifies CASSRDRELTEAFF.

This clone was seen only once. The chain is built from TRBV11-2 and TRBJ1-2; 7 bases match TRBD1. The CDR3 is 14 amino acids. Trimming at V came to 5 bases and at J to 6 bases, leaving 9 bases not matched to a gene. Germline-derived CDR1 and CDR2 are SGHAT and FQNNGV. The CDR3: CASSDRAGRNGYTF. As DNA, the CDR3 is TGTGCCAGCAGCGACAGGGCTGGGCGGAATGGCTACACCTTC.

This clone was observed a single time. J is TRBJ2-3 and V is TRBV18, with 7 positions matching TRBD2. Germline assignment: CDR1 KGHSH and CDR2 LQKENI. Trimming at V came to 8 bases and at J to 1 base, leaving 6 bases not matched to a gene. The CDR3 covers 14 residues. This CDR3 is CASTAGVGTDTQYF. In DNA form, the CDR3 reads TGTGCCAGCACCGCGGGAGTCGGCACAGATACGCAGTATTTT.

This chain connects TRBV7-8 to TRBJ1-1; D is perhaps TRBD1 (6 bases). V was clipped by 1 base and J by 7 bases, with 10 bases between them. In germline, CDR1 is SGHVS, CDR2 FQNEAQ. CDR3 length: 13 amino acids. CDR3: CASSLGGGSEAFF. In DNA form, the CDR3 reads TGTGCCAGCAGCTTAGGAGGGGGAAGTGAAGCTTTCTTT.

This clone was seen a handful of times. V and J are TRBV4-2 and TRBJ2-3; D gene ambiguous. There are 15 residues in the CDR3. The germline V and J ends were trimmed by 2 bases and 0 bases, with 9 bases remaining between them. Germline assignment: CDR1 LGHNA and CDR2 YNFKEQ. CDR3 DNA: TGTGCCAGCAGCCAACACCTCAGCAGCACAGATACGCAGTATTTT. Protein product: CASSQHLSSTDTQYF.

This clone came up once. The chain is built from TRBV2 and TRBJ1-1; 9 bases map to TRBD1. The CDR3 consists of 12 residues. V was pared by 7 bases and J by 5 bases, with 2 bases of the junction left unmatched. In germline, CDR1 is SNHLY, CDR2 FYNNEI. The CDR3 nucleotides are TGTGCCAGCATAGGGACAGGGACTGAAGCTTTCTTT. Its translation: CASIGTGTEAFF.